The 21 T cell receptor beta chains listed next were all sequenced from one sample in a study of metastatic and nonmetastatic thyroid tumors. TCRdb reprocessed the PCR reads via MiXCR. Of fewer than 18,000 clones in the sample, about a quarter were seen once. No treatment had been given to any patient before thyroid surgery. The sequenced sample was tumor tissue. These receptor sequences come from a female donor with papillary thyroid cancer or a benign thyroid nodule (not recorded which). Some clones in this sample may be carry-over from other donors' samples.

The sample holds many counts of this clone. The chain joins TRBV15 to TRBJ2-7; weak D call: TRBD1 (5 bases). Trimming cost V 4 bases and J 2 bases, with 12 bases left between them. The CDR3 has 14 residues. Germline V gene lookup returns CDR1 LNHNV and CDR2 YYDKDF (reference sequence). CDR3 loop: CATSKDKTPYEQYF. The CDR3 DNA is TGTGCCACCAGCAAGGACAAGACCCCCTACGAGCAGTACTTC.

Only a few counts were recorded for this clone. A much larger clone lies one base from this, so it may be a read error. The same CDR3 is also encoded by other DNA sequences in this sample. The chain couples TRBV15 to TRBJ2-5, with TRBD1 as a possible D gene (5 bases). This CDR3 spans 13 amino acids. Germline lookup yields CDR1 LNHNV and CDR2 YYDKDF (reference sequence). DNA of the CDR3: TGCGCCACCAGCAGAGATCAGGGAGAGACCCAGTACTTC. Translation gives CATSRDQGETQYF.

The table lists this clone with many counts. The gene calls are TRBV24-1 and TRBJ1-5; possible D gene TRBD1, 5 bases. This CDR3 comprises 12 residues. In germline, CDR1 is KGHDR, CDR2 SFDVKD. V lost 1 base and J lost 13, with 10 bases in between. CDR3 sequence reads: CATSDFTGLQHF. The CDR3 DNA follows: TGTGCCACCAGTGATTTTACAGGCCTTCAGCATTTT.

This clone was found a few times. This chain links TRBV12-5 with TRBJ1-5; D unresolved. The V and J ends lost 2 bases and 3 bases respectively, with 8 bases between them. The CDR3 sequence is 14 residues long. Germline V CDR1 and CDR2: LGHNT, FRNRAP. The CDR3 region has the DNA TGTGCTAGTGGTTTGAGGGAGGACAATCAGCCCCAGCATTTT. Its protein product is CASGLREDNQPQHF.

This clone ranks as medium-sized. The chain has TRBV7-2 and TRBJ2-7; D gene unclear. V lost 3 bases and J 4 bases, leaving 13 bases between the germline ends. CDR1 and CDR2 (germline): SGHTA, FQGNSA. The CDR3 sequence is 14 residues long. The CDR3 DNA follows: TGTGCCAGCAGCTTTAGAGGAGCCAGTTACGAGCAGTACTTC. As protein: CASSFRGASYEQYF.

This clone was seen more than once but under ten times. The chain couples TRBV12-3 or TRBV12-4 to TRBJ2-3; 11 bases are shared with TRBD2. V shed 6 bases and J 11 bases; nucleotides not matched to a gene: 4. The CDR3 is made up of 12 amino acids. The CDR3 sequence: CASRGTSGKQYF. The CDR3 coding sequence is TGTGCCAGCAGAGGGACTAGCGGTAAGCAGTATTTT.

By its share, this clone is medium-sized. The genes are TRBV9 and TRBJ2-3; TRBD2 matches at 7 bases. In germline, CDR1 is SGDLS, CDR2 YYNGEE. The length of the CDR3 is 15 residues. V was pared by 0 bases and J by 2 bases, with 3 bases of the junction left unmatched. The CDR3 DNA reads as TGTGCCAGCAGCGTAGGCGGGAGCATCACAGATACGCAGTATTTT. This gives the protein CASSVGGSITDTQYF.

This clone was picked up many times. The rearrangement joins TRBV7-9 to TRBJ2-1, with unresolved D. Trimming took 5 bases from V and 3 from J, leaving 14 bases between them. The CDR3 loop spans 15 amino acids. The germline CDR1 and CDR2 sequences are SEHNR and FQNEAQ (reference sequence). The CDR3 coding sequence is TGTGCCAGCAGCCCAGACTCGACAATCTACAATGAGCAGTTCTTC. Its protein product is CASSPDSTIYNEQFF.

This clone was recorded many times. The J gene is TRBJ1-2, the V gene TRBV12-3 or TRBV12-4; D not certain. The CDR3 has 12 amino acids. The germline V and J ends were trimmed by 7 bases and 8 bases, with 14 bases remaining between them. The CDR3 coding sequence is TGTGCCAGCACCGAGGACGGATACGGCTACACCTTC. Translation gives CASTEDGYGYTF.

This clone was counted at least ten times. CDR3 coding DNA: TGTGCCAGCAGCCAAGCATACGGGAAAGAGACCCAGTACTTC. Translation gives CASSQAYGKETQYF. This sequence joins TRBV14 and TRBJ2-5; D may be TRBD2 (5 bases). This CDR3 comprises 14 residues. Between the trimmed V and J ends, which lost 1 base and 3 bases, there was a span of 9 bases. Germline V gives CDR1 SGHDN, CDR2 FVKESK.

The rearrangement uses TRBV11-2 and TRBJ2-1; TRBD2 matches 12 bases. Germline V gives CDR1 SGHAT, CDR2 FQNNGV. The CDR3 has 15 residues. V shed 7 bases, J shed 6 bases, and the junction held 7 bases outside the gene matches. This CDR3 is CASNRLAGVGNEQFF. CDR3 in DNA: TGTGCCAGCAACCGACTAGCGGGAGTTGGCAATGAGCAGTTCTTC.

CDR3 sequence (DNA): TGTGCCAGCAGAACCCTTCGACCAGTGGAGCGACCTGGACGTTACGAGCAGTACTTC. This codes for CASRTLRPVERPGRYEQYF. V usage is TRBV28 and J usage is TRBJ2-7, with D unclear. The germline CDR1 and CDR2 sequences are MDHEN and SYDVKM. The CDR3 totals 19 residues. Trimming removed 6 bases from V and 4 bases from J, with 31 bases in between.

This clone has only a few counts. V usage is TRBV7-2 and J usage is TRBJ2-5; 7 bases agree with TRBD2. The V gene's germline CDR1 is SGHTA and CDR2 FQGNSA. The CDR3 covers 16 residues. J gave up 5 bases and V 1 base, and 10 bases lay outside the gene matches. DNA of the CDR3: TGTGCCAGCAGCTTAGTACCAGAAGCGGGATGGGAGACCCAGTACTTC. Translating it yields CASSLVPEAGWETQYF.

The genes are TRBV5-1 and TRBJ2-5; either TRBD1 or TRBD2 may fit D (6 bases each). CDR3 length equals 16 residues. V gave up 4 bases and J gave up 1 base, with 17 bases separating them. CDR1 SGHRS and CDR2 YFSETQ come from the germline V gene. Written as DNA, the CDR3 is TGCGCCAGCAGCACAGCGGAGGGGGGCCCCCAAGAGACCCAGTACTTC. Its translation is CASSTAEGGPQETQYF.

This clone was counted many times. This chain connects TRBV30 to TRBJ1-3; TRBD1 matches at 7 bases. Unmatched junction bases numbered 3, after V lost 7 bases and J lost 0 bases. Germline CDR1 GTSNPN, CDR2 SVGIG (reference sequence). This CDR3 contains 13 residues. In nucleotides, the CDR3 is TGTGCCTCCAAGGGGGCCTCTGGAAACACCATATATTTT. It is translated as CASKGASGNTIYF.

CDR3 sequence: CASSQDKQGRETQYF. CDR3 nucleotides: TGCGCCAGCAGCCAAGATAAACAGGGAAGAGAGACCCAGTACTTC. The chain links TRBV4-1 to TRBJ2-5; D might be TRBD1 (6 bases). The CDR3 totals 15 residues. Germline values: CDR1 MGHRA, CDR2 YSYEKL. The V end was cut by 0 bases, the J end by 4 bases, with 12 bases between.

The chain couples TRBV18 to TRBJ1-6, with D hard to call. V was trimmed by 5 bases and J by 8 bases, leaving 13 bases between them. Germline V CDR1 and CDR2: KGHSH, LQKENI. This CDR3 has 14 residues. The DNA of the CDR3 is TGTGCCAGCTCAACCGGCCTGGAGCATTCACCCCTCCACTTT. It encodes CASSTGLEHSPLHF. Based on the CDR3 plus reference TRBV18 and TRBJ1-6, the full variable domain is NAGVMQNPRHLVRRRGQEARLRCSPMKGHSHVYWYRQLPEEGLKFMVYLQKENIIDESGMPKERFSAEFPKEGPSILRIQQVVRGDSAAYFCASSTGLEHSPLHFGNGTRLTVT.

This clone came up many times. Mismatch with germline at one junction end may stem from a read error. The CDR3 coding sequence is TGTGCTAGCAGCACGGTCGCCGGGGAGCTGTTTTTT. Encoded protein: CASSTVAGELFF. The chain recombines TRBV7-7 with TRBJ2-2; no reliable D call. Germline assignment: CDR1 SSHAT and CDR2 FNYEAQ (reference sequence). The CDR3 contains 12 residues.

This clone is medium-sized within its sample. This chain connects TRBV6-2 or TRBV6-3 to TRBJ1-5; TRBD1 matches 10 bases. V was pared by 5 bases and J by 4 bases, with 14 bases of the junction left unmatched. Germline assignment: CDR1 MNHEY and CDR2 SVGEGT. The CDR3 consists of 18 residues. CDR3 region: CASSGRDRGGVRNQPQHF. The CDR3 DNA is TGTGCCAGCAGTGGCCGGGACAGGGGAGGAGTTAGGAATCAGCCCCAGCATTTT.

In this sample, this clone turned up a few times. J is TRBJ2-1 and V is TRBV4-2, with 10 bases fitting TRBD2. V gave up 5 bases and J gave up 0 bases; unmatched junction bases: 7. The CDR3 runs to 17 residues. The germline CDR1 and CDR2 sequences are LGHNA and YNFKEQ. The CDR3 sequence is CASSIASGRISYNEQFF. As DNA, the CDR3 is TGTGCCAGCAGCATAGCTAGCGGGAGAATCTCCTACAATGAGCAGTTCTTC.

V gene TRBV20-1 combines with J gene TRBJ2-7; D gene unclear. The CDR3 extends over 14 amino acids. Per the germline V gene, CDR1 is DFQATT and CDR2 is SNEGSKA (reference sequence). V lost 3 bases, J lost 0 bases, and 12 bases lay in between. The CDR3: CSASLVVSSYEQYF. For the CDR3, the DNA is TGCAGTGCTAGCTTAGTTGTAAGCTCCTACGAGCAGTACTTC.